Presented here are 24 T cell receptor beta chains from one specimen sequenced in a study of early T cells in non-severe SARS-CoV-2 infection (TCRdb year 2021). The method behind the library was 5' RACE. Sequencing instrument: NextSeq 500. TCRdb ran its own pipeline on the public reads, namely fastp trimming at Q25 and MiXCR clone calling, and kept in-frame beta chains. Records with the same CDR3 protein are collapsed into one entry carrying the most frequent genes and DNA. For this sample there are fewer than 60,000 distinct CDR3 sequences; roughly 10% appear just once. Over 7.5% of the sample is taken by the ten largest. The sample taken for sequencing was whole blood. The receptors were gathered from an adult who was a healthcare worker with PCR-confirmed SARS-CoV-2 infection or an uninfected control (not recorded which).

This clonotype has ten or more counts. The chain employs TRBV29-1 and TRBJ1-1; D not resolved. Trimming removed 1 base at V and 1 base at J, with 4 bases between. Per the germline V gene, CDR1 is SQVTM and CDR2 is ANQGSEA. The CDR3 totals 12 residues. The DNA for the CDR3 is TGCAGCGTTGAAGGGCCGAACACTGAAGCTTTCTTT. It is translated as CSVEGPNTEAFF. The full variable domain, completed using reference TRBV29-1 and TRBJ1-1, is SAVISQKPSRDICQRGTSLTIQCQVDSQVTMMFWYRQQPGQSLTLIATANQGSEATYESGFVIDKFPISRPNLTFSTLTVSNMSPEDSSIYLCSVEGPNTEAFFGQGTRLTVV.

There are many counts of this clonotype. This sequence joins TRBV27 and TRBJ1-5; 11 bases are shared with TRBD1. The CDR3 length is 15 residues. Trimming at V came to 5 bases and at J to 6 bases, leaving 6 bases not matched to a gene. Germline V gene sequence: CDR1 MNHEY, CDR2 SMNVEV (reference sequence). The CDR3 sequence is CASSQGQGAIQPQHF. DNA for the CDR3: TGTGCCAGCAGTCAAGGACAGGGGGCAATTCAGCCCCAGCATTTT.

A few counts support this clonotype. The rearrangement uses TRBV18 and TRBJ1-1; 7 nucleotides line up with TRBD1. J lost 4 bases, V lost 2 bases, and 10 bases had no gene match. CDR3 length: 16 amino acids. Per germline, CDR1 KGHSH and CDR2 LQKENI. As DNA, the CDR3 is TGTGCCAGCTCACCATCTGACAGGGTGAGAGGCACTGAAGCTTTCTTT. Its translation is CASSPSDRVRGTEAFF.

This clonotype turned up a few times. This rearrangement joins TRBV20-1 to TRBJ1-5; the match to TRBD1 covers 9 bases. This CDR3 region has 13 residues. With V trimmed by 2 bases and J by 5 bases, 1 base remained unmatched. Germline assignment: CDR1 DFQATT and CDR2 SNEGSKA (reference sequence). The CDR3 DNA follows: TGCAGTGCTAGACGGACAGGGGATCAGCCCCAGCATTTT. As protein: CSARRTGDQPQHF.

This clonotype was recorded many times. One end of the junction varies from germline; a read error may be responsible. CDR3 residues: CASSLQGGPTDTQYF. The CDR3 DNA follows: TGTGCTAGCAGCTTACAGGGAGGCCCCACAGATACGCAGTATTTT. The chain uses TRBV7-7 and TRBJ2-3; either TRBD1 or TRBD2 may supply D (6 bases each). This CDR3 is 15 amino acids long. The germline V gene has CDR1 SSHAT and CDR2 FNYEAQ (reference sequence). The full variable domain, with the rest looked up from reference TRBV7-7 and TRBJ2-3, is GAGVSQSPRYKVTKRGQDVTLRCDPISSHATLYWYQQALGQGPEFLTYFNYEAQPDKSGLPSDRFSAERPEGSISTLTIQRTEQRDSAMYRCASSLQGGPTDTQYFGPGTRLTVL.

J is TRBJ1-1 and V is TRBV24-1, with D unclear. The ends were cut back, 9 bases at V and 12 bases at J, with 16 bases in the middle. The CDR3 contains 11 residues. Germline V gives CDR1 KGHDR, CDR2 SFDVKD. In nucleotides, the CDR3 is TGTGCCACCTCCCGCGGCGACTCGTCTTTCTTT. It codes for CATSRGDSSFF.

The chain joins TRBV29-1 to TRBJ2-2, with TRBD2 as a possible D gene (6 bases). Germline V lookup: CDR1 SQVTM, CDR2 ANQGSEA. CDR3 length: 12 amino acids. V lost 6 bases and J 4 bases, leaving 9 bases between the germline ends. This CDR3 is CSVLGGTGELFF. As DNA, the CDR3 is TGCAGCGTCTTGGGGGGCACCGGGGAGCTGTTTTTT.

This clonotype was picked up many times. In DNA form, the CDR3 reads TGTGCCAGCAGTAACCCTAATGAAAAACTGTTTTTT. This codes for CASSNPNEKLFF. The V and J genes are TRBV6-5 and TRBJ1-4; D is undetermined. V lost 5 bases to trimming and J lost 3 bases, with 4 bases between them. The CDR3 runs to 12 residues. CDR1 is MNHEY, CDR2 SVGAGI, per germline.

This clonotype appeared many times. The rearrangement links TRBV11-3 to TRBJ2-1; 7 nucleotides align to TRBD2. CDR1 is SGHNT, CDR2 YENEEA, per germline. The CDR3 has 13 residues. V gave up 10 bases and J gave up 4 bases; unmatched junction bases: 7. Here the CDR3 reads CATRLAPYNEQFF. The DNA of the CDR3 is TGTGCCACTCGACTAGCACCTTACAATGAGCAGTTCTTC.

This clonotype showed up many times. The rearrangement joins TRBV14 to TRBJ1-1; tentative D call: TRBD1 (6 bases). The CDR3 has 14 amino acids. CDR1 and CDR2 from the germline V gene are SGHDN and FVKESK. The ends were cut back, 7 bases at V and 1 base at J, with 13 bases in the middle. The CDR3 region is CASNTQGGNTEAFF. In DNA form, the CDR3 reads TGTGCCAGCAACACACAGGGAGGGAACACTGAAGCTTTCTTT. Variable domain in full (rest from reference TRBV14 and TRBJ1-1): EAGVTQFPSHSVIEKGQTVTLRCDPISGHDNLYWYRRVMGKEIKFLLHFVKESKQDESGMPNNRFLAERTGGTYSTLKVQPAELEDSGVYFCASNTQGGNTEAFFGQGTRLTVV.

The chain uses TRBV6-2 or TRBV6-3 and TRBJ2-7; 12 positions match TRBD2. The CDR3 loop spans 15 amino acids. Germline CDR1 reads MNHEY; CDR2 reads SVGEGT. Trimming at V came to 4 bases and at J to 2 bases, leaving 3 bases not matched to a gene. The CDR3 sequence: CASSLTSGGTYEQYF. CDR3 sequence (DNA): TGTGCCAGCAGTTTAACTAGCGGGGGGACCTACGAGCAGTACTTC.

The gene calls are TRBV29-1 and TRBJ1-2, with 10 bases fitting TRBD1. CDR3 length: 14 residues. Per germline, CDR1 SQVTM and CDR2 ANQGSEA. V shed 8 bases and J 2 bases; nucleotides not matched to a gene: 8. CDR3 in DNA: TGCAGCTTTGCCGGGGACAGGGGCAACTATGGCTACACCTTC. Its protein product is CSFAGDRGNYGYTF.

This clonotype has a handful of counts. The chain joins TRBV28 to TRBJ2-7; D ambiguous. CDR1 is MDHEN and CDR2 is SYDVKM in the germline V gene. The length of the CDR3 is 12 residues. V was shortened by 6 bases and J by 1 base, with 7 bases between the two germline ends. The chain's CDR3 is CASRSSSYEQYF. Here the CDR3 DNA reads TGTGCCAGCAGGTCCTCTTCCTACGAGCAGTACTTC.

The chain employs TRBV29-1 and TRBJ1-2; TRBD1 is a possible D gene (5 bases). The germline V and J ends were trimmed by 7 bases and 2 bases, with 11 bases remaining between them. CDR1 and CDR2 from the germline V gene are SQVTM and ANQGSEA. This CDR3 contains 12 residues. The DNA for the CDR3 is TGCAGCGATGGGACGGCCAACTATGGCTACACCTTC. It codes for CSDGTANYGYTF.

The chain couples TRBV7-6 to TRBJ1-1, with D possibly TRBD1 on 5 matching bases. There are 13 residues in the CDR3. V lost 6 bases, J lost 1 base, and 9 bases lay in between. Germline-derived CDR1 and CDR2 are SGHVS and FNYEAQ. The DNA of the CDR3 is TGTGCCAGCAGTTATGGACAGAACACTGAAGCTTTCTTT. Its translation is CASSYGQNTEAFF.

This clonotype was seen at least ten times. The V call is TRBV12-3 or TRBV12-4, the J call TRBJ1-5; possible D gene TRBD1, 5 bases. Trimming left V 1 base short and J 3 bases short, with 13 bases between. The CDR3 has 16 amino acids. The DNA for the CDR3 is TGTGCCAGCAGTTTAGTCCGAGGACACAACAATCAGCCCCAGCATTTT. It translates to CASSLVRGHNNQPQHF.

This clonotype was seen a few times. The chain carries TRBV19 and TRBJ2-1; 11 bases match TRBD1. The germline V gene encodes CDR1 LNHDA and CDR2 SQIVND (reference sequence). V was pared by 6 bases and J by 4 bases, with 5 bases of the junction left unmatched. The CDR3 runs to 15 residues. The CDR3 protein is CASRTGTGGYNEQFF. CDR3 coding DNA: TGTGCCAGTAGGACCGGGACAGGGGGGTACAATGAGCAGTTCTTC. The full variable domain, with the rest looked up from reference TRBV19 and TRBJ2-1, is DGGITQSPKYLFRKEGQNVTLSCEQNLNHDAMYWYRQDPGQGLRLIYYSQIVNDFQKGDIAEGYSVSREKKESFPLTVTSAQKNPTAFYLCASRTGTGGYNEQFFGPGTRLTVL.

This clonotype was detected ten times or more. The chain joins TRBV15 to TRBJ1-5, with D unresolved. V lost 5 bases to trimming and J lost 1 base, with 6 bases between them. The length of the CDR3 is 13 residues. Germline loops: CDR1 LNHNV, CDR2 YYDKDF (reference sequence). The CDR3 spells CATSYDSNQPQHF. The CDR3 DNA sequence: TGTGCCACCAGCTACGACAGCAATCAGCCCCAGCATTTT.

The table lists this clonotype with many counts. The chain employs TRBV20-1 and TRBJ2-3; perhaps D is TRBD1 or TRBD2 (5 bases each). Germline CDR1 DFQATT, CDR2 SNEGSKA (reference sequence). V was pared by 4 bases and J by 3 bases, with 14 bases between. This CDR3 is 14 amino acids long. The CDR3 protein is CSAKRGLRTDTQYF. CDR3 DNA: TGCAGTGCTAAGAGGGGTCTGCGGACAGATACGCAGTATTTT.

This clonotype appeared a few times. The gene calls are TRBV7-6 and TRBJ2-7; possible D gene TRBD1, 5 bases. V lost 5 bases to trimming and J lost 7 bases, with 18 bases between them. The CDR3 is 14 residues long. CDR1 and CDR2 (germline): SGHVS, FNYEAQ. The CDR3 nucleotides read TGTGCCAGCAGCCCTCTTTTTGGGGCGAGGGAGCAGTACTTC. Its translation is CASSPLFGAREQYF.

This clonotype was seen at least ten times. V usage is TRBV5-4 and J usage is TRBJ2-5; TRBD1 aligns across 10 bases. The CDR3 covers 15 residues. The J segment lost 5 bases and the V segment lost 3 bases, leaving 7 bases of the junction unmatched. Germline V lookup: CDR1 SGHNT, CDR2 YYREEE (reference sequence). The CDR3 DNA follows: TGTGCCAGCAGCTCTGCGGGACAGGGGCGGGAGACCCAGTACTTC. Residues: CASSSAGQGRETQYF.

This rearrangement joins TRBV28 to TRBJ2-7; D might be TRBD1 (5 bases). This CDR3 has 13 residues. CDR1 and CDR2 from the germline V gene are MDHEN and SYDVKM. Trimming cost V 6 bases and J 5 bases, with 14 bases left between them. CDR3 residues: CASRPQGIHEQYF. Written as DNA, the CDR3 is TGTGCCAGCAGGCCCCAGGGTATCCACGAGCAGTACTTC.

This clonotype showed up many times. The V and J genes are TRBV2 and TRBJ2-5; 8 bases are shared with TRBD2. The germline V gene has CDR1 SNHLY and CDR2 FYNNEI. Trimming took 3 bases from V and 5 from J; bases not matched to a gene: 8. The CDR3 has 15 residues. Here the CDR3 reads CASSDAAGVSETQYF. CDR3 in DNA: TGTGCCAGCAGTGATGCAGCGGGGGTATCGGAGACCCAGTACTTC.

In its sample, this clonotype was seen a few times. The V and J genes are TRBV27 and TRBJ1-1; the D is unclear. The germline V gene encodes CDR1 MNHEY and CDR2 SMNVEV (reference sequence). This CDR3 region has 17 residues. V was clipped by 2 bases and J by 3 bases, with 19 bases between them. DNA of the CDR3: TGTGCCAGCAGTTTAAAGCCCCCCGGGTTAGGCTACACTGAAGCTTTCTTT. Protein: CASSLKPPGLGYTEAFF.